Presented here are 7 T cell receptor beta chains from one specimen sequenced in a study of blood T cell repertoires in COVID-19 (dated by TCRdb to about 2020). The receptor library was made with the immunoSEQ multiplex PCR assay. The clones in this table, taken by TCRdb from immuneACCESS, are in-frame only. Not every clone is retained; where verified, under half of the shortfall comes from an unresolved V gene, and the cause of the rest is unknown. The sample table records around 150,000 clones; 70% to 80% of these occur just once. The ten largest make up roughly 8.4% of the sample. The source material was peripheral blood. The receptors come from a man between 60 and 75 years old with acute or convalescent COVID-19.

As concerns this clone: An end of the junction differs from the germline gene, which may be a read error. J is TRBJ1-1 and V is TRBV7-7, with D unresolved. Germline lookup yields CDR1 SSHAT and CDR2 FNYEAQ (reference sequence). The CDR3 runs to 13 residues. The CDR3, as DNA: TGTGCTAGCAGCTTAAGCCCGGGGACTGAAGCTTTCTTT. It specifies CASSLSPGTEAFF.

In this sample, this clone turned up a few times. The DNA of the CDR3 is TGTGCCAGCTCCCCAGGGGGGGGACCGACTAACTATGGCTACACCTTC. Residues: CASSPGGGPTNYGYTF. The chain carries TRBV18 and TRBJ1-2; 7 bases agree with TRBD1. Germline V gives CDR1 KGHSH, CDR2 LQKENI. Unmatched junction bases numbered 10, after V lost 6 bases and J lost 0 bases. This CDR3 has 16 residues.

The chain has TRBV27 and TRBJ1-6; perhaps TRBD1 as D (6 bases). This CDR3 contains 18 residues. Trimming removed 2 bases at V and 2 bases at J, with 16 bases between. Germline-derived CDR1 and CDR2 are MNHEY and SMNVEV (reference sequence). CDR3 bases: TGTGCCAGCAGTTTAGTTCCCCCAGGGGTGCCCTATAATTCACCCCTCCACTTT. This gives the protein CASSLVPPGVPYNSPLHF.

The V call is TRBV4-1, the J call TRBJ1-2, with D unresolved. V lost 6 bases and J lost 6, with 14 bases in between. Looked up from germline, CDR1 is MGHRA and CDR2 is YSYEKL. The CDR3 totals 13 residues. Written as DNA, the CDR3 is TGCGCCAGCAGTGAAGGAGGGAGGAATGGCTACACCTTC. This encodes CASSEGGRNGYTF.

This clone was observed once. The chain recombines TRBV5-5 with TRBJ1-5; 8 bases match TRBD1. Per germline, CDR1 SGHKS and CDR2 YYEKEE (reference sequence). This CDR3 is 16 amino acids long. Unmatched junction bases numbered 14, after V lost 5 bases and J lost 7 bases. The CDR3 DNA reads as TGTGCCAGCAGTCCAGAATTGGACAGGGTCGGGCAGCCCCAGCATTTT. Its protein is CASSPELDRVGQPQHF.

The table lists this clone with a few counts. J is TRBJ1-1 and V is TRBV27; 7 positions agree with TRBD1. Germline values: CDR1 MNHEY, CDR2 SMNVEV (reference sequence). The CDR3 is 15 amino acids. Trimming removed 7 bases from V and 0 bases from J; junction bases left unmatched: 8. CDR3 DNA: TGTGCCAGCATTGGGCAGGGGGTGTTGAACACTGAAGCTTTCTTT. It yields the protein CASIGQGVLNTEAFF.

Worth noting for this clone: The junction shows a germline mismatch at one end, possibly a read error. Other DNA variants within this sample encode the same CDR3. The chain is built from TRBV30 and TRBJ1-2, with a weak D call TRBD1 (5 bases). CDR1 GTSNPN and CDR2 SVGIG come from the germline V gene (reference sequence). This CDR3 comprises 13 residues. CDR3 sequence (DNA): TGTGCCTGGAGTGTACGGGGGGGTAGTGGCTATACCTTC. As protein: CAWSVRGGSGYTF.